This is a list of T cell receptor beta chains from one sample in a study of T cells in Graves' hyperthyroidism and ophthalmopathy. One entry per CDR3 protein, called by TCRdb with MiXCR from the multiplex PCR reads. Among approximately 480,000 distinct CDR3 sequences listed, less than 25% were seen once. The sequencing input was blood. Every receptor here comes from a man aged 18 to 30 with Graves' hyperthyroidism. CDR3s include the opening cysteine and the closing phenylalanine or tryptophan. A D gene is named only where the DNA matches it firmly. Some rows have no size entry. The others give once, few or many, or a class for an expanded clone.

j_call d_call v_call clone_size cdr3_aa cdr3_nt
TRBJ2-5 - TRBV20-1 many CSARKGVGRETQYF TGCAGTGCCCGAAAGGGCGTAGGAAGGGAGACCCAGTACTTC
TRBJ2-2 - TRBV11-2 - CASSPSPGRSAGELFF TGTGCCAGCAGCCCTAGTCCCGGGCGGTCGGCCGGGGAGCTGTTTTTT
TRBJ2-2 TRBD1 TRBV19 many CASSIRAGGAEFNGELFF TGTGCCAGTAGTATAAGGGCAGGGGGCGCGGAATTTAACGGGGAGCTGTTTTTT
TRBJ2-3 - TRBV20-1 few CRTPPVEDSTDTQYF TGCAGAACGCCGCCGGTCGAAGATTCCACAGATACGCAGTATTTT
TRBJ1-2 TRBD1 TRBV24-1 - CATSDHPGQATNYGYTF TGTGCCACCAGTGATCACCCGGGACAGGCTACGAACTATGGCTACACCTTC
TRBJ2-7 - TRBV2 few CASERESYEQYF TGTGCCAGCGAACGGGAATCCTACGAGCAGTACTTC
TRBJ2-7 - TRBV11-2 few CASRSIPGSYEQYF TGTGCCAGCAGATCAATCCCCGGATCCTACGAGCAGTACTTC
TRBJ1-1 - TRBV6-1 many CASSGVRSTEAFF TGTGCCAGCAGTGGGGTCAGATCCACTGAAGCTTTCTTT
TRBJ2-2 - TRBV28 many CASSLKSGELFF TGTGCCAGCAGTTTGAAGTCCGGGGAGCTGTTTTTT
TRBJ2-6 - TRBV15 many CATSLPSARGLPGANVLTF TGTGCCACCAGCTTACCCTCGGCCAGGGGCCTCCCTGGGGCCAACGTCCTGACTTTC
TRBJ2-2 - TRBV6-1 few CASRAGTGSTGELFF TGTGCCAGCAGGGCCGGGACCGGGTCCACCGGGGAGCTGTTTTTT
TRBJ1-2 - TRBV5-1 - CASSPDGGYGYTF TGCGCCAGCAGCCCGGATGGGGGCTATGGCTACACCTTC
TRBJ1-1 - TRBV12-3/TRBV12-4 many CASSSVGAEAFF TGTGCCAGCAGTTCCGTAGGGGCTGAAGCTTTCTTT
TRBJ1-1 - TRBV11-1 many CASSDQGGLAMNTEAFF TGTGCCAGCAGCGACCAGGGCGGCCTTGCTATGAACACTGAAGCTTTCTTT
TRBJ2-2 TRBD2 TRBV10-3 - CALGTSGENTGELFF TGTGCCTTAGGGACTAGCGGGGAGAACACCGGGGAGCTGTTTTTT
TRBJ1-1 - TRBV20-1 - CSAREDANTEAFF TGCAGTGCTAGAGAGGACGCTAACACTGAAGCTTTCTTT
TRBJ2-5 TRBD2 TRBV6-4 many CASSVQPGSGKTQYF TGTGCCAGCAGTGTTCAGCCGGGGAGCGGGAAGACCCAGTACTTC
TRBJ1-3 - TRBV2 few CASNPRTSSGNTIYF TGTGCCAGCAATCCGCGAACTAGCTCTGGAAACACCATATATTTT
TRBJ2-5 - TRBV20-1 - CSAPGEETQYF TGCAGTGCCCCGGGGGAAGAGACCCAGTACTTC
TRBJ2-7 - TRBV7-8 - CASTSDRVSYEQYF TGTGCCAGCACTTCCGACAGAGTCTCCTACGAGCAGTACTTC
TRBJ2-7 TRBD1 TRBV10-3 - CAINGFRDRATYEQYF TGTGCCATCAATGGGTTCCGGGACAGGGCTACCTACGAGCAGTACTTC
TRBJ1-2 - TRBV6-1 - CASSKEGARGYTF TGTGCCAGCAGTAAGGAAGGGGCAAGAGGCTACACCTTC
TRBJ2-7 TRBD1 TRBV28 - CASTSRWQGADEQYF TGTGCCAGCACCTCTCGTTGGCAGGGGGCTGATGAGCAGTACTTC
TRBJ1-2 - TRBV27 many CASSSPLGRGYTF TGTGCCAGCAGTTCCCCCCTGGGTAGAGGCTACACCTTC
TRBJ1-2 - TRBV5-1 - CASSLSGRQNYGYTF TGCGCCAGCAGCTTGTCGGGGAGACAGAACTATGGCTACACCTTC
TRBJ1-1 - TRBV20-1 - CSARKLIGGEGEAFF TGCAGTGCTAGGAAACTAATTGGGGGAGAAGGTGAAGCTTTCTTT
TRBJ2-3 - TRBV12-3/TRBV12-4 many CAGSSGRSTDTQYF TGTGCCGGCAGTTCGGGACGGAGCACAGATACGCAGTATTTT
TRBJ2-7 TRBD1 TRBV11-2 many CASSPHRGHHEQYF TGTGCCAGCAGTCCTCACAGGGGGCATCACGAGCAGTACTTC
TRBJ1-5 - TRBV6-5 few CASSYSGLNQPQHF TGTGCCAGCAGTTACTCAGGGCTGAATCAGCCCCAGCATTTT
TRBJ2-3 - TRBV2 - CASSALYTDTQYF TGTGCCAGCAGCGCACTATACACAGATACGCAGTATTTT
TRBJ2-7 - TRBV27 many CASSFGADYYQYF TGTGCCAGCAGTTTCGGCGCCGACTACTATCAGTACTTC
TRBJ2-7 TRBD2 TRBV27 - CASMGLAGNEQYF TGTGCCAGCATGGGACTAGCGGGAAACGAGCAGTACTTC
TRBJ1-5 TRBD1 TRBV11-2 many CASSSPGTANSNQPQHF TGTGCCAGCAGCTCCCCCGGGACAGCAAATAGCAACCAGCCCCAGCATTTT